This is a list of T cell receptor beta chains from one sample in a study of control samples from healthy donors and cancer patients. TCRdb's copy holds only in-frame clones and misses some; the assay was immunoSEQ multiplex PCR. The repertoire includes 63,000 or so clones, approximately 89% of them detected once, and less than 6% sits in the top ten. The sequencing input was PBMCs. The receptors were sampled from a man aged 60 to 69 with colorectal cancer. The CDR3 runs from the conserved cysteine through the conserved F or W. D genes are given only for firm matches.

TRBV3-1/TRBV3-2	18	TRBJ2-3	TRBD2	CASSQDVAGGWGADTQYF
TRBV4-1	14	TRBJ1-3	NA	CASSQAYSGNTIYF
TRBV4-3	15	TRBJ1-4	TRBD1	CASSRTGQGNEKLFF
TRBV5-1	14	TRBJ2-5	NA	CASSLLGAPETQYF
TRBV2	15	TRBJ2-3	TRBD2	CASSRLAGGADTQYF
TRBV18	14	TRBJ1-2	NA	CASSPGQAGYGYTF
TRBV18	15	TRBJ2-3	TRBD2	CASSPLGLATDTQYF
TRBV27	15	TRBJ1-4	TRBD1	CASTRGGSTNEKLFF
TRBV6-5	13	TRBJ2-2	NA	CASSPRGTGELFF
TRBV6-2/TRBV6-3	15	TRBJ2-1	TRBD2	CASSSSGAVYNEQFF
TRBV7-9	14	TRBJ2-7	NA	CASSLKGPGYEQYF
TRBV7-2	17	TRBJ2-1	NA	CASSLLAGRASYNEQFF
TRBV30	14	TRBJ2-3	TRBD1	CAWSERGRSDTQYF
TRBV19	14	TRBJ2-5	TRBD1	CASSIGRGQETQYF
TRBV4-3	15	TRBJ1-6	NA	CASSQDLGSGSPLHF
TRBV11-1	13	TRBJ2-5	NA	CASSLGLQETQYF
TRBV28	14	TRBJ1-6	NA	CASSFWQRNSPLHF
TRBV10-1	13	TRBJ2-2	NA	CASSETRTGELFF
TRBV6-6	14	TRBJ1-3	NA	CASSYSRGGNTIYF
TRBV9	15	TRBJ2-7	NA	CASSVGPGQSYEQYF
TRBV2	13	TRBJ1-2	TRBD1	CASHPGQNYGYTF
TRBV11-2	16	TRBJ1-1	NA	CASSLASGSGGTEAFF
TRBV12-3/TRBV12-4	11	TRBJ2-5	NA	CASSFGSGQYF
TRBV6-5	10	TRBJ2-5	NA	CASREETQYF
TRBV15	13	TRBJ2-7	NA	CATSRDRRYEQYF
TRBV7-9	14	TRBJ1-2	NA	CASSLAGDFYGYTF
TRBV6-5	15	TRBJ2-3	NA	CASSYSISLTDTQYF
TRBV30	13	TRBJ1-1	TRBD1	CAWSRTGVIGAFF
TRBV28	14	TRBJ1-3	TRBD1	CASRGQGDGNTIYF
TRBV2	16	TRBJ1-1	NA	CATPRADDRPNTEAFF
TRBV5-1	16	TRBJ2-2	NA	CASSPTGRGATGELFF
TRBV9	15	TRBJ1-1	TRBD1	CASSVEGAMNTEAFF
TRBV5-5	16	TRBJ1-6	NA	CASSLLTSSYNSPLHF
TRBV9	15	TRBJ1-2	TRBD1	CASSVGDSKIYGYTF
TRBV27	14	TRBJ2-7	NA	CASSLGRASYEQYF
TRBV4-3	14	TRBJ2-5	TRBD2	CASSPSSGGATQYF
TRBV20-1	15	TRBJ2-4	NA	CSASSDPLAKNIQYF
TRBV4-1	16	TRBJ1-6	NA	CASSQEARGRDSPLHF
TRBV19	14	TRBJ2-7	NA	CASRGAGLPYEQYF
TRBV12-3/TRBV12-4	11	TRBJ1-2	NA	CASSSGYGYTF
TRBV7-9	16	TRBJ2-1	TRBD2	CASSRRTSGGVNEQFF